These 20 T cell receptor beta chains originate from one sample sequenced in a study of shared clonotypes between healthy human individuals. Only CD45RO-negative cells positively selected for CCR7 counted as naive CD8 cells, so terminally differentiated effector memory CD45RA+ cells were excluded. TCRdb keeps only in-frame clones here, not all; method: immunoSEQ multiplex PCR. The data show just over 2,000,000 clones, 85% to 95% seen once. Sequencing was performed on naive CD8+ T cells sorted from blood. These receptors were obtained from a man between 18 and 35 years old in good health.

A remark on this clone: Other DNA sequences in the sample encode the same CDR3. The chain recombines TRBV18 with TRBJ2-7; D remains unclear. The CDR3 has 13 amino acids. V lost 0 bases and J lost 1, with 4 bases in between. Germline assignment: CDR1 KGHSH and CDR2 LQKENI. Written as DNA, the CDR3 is TGTGCCAGCTCACCACCAGGGTCCTACGAGCAGTACTTC. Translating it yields CASSPPGSYEQYF.

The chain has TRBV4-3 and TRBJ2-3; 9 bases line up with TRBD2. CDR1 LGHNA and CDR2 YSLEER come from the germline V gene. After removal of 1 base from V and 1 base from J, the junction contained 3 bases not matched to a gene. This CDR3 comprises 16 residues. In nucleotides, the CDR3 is TGCGCCAGCAGCCAAGTATGGACTAGCGGCACAGATACGCAGTATTTT. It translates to CASSQVWTSGTDTQYF.

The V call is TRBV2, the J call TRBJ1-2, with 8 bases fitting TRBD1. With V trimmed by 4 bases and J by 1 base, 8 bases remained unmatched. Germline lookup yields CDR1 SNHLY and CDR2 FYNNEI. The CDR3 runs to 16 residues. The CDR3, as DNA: TGTGCCAGCAGTGGGACAGGGCTTGATGTTAACTATGGCTACACCTTC. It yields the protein CASSGTGLDVNYGYTF. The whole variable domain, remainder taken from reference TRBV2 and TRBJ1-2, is EPEVTQTPSHQVTQMGQEVILRCVPISNHLYFYWYRQILGQKVEFLVSFYNNEISEKSEIFDDQFSVERPDGSNFTLKIRSTKLEDSAMYFCASSGTGLDVNYGYTFGSGTRLTVV.

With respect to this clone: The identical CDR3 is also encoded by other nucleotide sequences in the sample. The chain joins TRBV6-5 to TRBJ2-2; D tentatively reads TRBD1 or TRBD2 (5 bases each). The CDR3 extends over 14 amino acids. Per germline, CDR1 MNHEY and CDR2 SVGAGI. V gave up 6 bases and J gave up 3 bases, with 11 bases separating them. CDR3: CASRAGGYTGELFF. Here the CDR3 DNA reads TGTGCCAGCAGGGCTGGGGGATACACCGGGGAGCTGTTTTTT.

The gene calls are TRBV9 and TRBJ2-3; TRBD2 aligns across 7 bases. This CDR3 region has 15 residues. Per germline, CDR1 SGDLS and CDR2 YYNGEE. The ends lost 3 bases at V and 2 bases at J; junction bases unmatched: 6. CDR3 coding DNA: TGTGCCAGCAGCGGGCTAGCGGACCTCACAGATACGCAGTATTTT. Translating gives CASSGLADLTDTQYF.

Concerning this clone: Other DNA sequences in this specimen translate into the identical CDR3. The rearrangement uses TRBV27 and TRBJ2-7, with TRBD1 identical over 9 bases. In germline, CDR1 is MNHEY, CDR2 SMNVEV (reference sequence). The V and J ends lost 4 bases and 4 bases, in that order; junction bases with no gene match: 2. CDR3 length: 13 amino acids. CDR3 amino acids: CASSYRGRYEQYF. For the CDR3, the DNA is TGTGCCAGCAGTTACAGGGGGCGATACGAGCAGTACTTC.

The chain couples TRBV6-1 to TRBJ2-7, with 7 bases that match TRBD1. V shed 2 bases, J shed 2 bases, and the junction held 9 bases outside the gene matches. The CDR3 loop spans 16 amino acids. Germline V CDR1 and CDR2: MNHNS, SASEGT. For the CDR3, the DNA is TGTGCCAGCAGTGAATGGGACAGCACTATGACCTACGAGCAGTACTTC. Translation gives CASSEWDSTMTYEQYF.

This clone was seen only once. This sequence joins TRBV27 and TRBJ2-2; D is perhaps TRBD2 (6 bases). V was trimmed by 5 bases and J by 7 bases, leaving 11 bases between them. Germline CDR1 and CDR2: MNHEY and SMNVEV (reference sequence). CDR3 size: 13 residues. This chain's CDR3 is CASSLLALGELFF. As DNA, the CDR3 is TGTGCCAGCAGTCTACTAGCCCTCGGGGAGCTGTTTTTT.

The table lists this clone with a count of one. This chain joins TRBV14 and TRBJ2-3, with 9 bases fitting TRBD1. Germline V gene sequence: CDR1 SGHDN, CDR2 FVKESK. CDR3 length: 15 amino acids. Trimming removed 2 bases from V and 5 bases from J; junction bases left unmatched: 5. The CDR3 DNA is TGTGCCAGCAGCCAAACAGGGGGCGAAGGAGATACGCAGTATTTT. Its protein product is CASSQTGGEGDTQYF. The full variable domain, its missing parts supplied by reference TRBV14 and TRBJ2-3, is EAGVTQFPSHSVIEKGQTVTLRCDPISGHDNLYWYRRVMGKEIKFLLHFVKESKQDESGMPNNRFLAERTGGTYSTLKVQPAELEDSGVYFCASSQTGGEGDTQYFGPGTRLTVL.

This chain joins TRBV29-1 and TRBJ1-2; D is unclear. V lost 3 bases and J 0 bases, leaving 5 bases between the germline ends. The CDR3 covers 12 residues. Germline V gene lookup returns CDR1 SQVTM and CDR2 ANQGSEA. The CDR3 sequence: CSVETPNYGYTF. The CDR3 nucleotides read TGCAGCGTTGAGACTCCTAACTATGGCTACACCTTC.

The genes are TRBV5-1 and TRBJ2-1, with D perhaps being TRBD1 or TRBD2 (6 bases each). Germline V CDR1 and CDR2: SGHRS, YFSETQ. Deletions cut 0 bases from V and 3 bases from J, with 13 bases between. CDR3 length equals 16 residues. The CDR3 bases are TGCGCCAGCAGCTTGGAGCGACGGGGGCGCTACAATGAGCAGTTCTTC. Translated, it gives CASSLERRGRYNEQFF.

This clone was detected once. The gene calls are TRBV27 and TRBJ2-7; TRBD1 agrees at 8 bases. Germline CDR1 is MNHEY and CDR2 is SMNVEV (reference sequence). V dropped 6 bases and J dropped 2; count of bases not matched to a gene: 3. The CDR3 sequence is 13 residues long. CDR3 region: CASRRTGTYEQYF. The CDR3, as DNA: TGTGCCAGCAGGCGGACAGGGACCTACGAGCAGTACTTC.

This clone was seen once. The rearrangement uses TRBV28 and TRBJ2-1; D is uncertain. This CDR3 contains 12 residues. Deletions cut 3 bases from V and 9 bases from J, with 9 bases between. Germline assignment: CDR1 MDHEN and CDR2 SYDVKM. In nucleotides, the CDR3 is TGTGCCAGCAGTTTGAGGCATTTTGAGCAGTTCTTC. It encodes CASSLRHFEQFF.

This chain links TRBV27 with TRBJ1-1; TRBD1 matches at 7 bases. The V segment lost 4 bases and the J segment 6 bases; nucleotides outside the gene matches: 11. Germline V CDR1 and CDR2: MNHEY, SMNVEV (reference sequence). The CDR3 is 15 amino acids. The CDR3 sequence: CASSSTLTGDAEAFF. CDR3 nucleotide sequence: TGTGCCAGCAGTTCAACCCTAACAGGGGACGCTGAAGCTTTCTTT.

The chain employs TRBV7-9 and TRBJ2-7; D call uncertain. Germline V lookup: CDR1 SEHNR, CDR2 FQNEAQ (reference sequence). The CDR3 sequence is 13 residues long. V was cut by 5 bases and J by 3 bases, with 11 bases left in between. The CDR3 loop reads CASSAQVGYEQYF. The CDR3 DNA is TGTGCCAGCAGCGCCCAAGTGGGCTACGAGCAGTACTTC.

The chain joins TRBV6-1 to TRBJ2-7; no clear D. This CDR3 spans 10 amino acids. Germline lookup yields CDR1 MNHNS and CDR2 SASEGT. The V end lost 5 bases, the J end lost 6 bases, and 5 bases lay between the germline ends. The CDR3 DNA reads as TGTGCCAGCAGTTTTGGCGAGCAGTACTTC. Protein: CASSFGEQYF.

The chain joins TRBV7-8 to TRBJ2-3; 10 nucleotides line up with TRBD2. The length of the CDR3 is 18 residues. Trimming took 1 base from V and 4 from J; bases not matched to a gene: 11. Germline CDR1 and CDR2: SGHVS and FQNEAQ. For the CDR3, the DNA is TGTGCCAGCAGCTTAGAGCCGCTAGCGGGGGAGGGCGCAGATACGCAGTATTTT. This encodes CASSLEPLAGEGADTQYF.

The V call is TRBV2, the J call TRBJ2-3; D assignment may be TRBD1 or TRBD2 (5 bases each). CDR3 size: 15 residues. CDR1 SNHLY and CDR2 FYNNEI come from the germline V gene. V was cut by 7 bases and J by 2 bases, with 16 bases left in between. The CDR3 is CASKRLHGATDTQYF. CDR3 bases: TGTGCCAGCAAGAGGCTTCACGGGGCCACAGATACGCAGTATTTT.

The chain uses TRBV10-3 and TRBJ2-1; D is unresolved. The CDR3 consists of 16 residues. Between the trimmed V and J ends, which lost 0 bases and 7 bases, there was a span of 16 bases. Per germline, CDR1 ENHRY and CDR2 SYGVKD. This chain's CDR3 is CAISESATQTLNEQFF. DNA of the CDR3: TGTGCCATCAGTGAGTCGGCTACCCAAACACTGAATGAGCAGTTCTTC.

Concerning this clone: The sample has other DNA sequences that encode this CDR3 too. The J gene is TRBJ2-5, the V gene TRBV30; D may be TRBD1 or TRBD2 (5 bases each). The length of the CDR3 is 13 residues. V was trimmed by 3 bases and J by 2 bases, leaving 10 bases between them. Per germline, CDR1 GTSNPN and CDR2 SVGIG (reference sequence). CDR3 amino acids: CAWSGTTQETQYF. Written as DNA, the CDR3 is TGTGCCTGGAGCGGGACGACTCAAGAGACCCAGTACTTC.